This TCR beta chain is from a study of sequential checkpoint blockade in melanoma. Study context: Patients were randomized 1:1 to nivolumab-then-ipilimumab or ipilimumab-then-nivolumab first-line.

Treatment indicated: randomized to nivolumab then ipilimumab (arm A) or the reverse (arm B). PBMC sorting kept live CD3+CD8+ cells without CD19 or CD56. The CDR3 consists of 16 residues. Germline CDR1 is SEHNR and CDR2 is FQNEAQ (reference sequence). V lost 6 bases, J lost 4 bases, and 13 bases stayed unmatched. Only in-frame clones appear in the TCRdb table, and some are missing; sequencing was by immunoSEQ multiplex PCR. The table lists 15,000 to 20,000 clones, approximately 72% of them singletons. The genes are TRBV7-9 and TRBJ2-7, with 9 bases that match TRBD2. The TCR comes from a human donor with melanoma. The sample consisted of CD8+ T cells sorted from blood (inferred from file names), taken from a patient given nivolumab and ipilimumab in sequence. The CDR3 DNA is TGTGCCAGCAGACGGACTAGCGATTTGGGGGTTTACGAGCAGTACTTC. It translates to CASRRTSDLGVYEQYF.